Listed here are 8 T cell receptor beta chains from one sample, sequenced in a study of T cell changes during pregnancy in multiple sclerosis. Assay used: immunoSEQ multiplex PCR; TCRdb lists only in-frame clones, some missing. The table includes approximately 70,000 clones, about 89% detected once. This sample comprised CD4+ T cells from peripheral blood mononuclear cells, obtained before pregnancy. The receptors here all came from a female donor with multiple sclerosis, enrolled in a pregnancy study.

This clone appeared a single time. The chain employs TRBV7-2 and TRBJ1-4; tentative D call: TRBD1 (6 bases). V dropped 0 bases and J dropped 0 bases, with 8 bases sitting between them. CDR3 length: 16 amino acids. The germline gives CDR1 SGHTA, CDR2 FQGNSA. CDR3 in amino acids: CASSLAGGATNEKLFF. CDR3 DNA sequence: TGTGCCAGCAGCTTAGCAGGGGGGGCAACTAATGAAAAACTGTTTTTT.

J is TRBJ2-6 and V is TRBV27; 9 bases agree with TRBD1. The V gene end was trimmed by 8 bases and the J gene end by 0 bases; junction bases not matched to a gene: 14. The CDR3 extends over 19 amino acids. CDR1 MNHEY and CDR2 SMNVEV come from the germline V gene (reference sequence). CDR3 amino acids: CASGSVRQGGRSGANVLTF. The CDR3 nucleotides are TGTGCCAGCGGCTCGGTTAGACAGGGGGGACGCTCTGGGGCCAACGTCCTGACTTTC.

V is TRBV19 and J is TRBJ2-7; a possible D gene is TRBD1 (5 bases). The V and J ends lost 5 bases and 4 bases respectively, with 12 bases between them. Germline V gene sequence: CDR1 LNHDA, CDR2 SQIVND (reference sequence). This CDR3 contains 13 residues. The CDR3 protein is CASSVRREYEQYF. As DNA, the CDR3 is TGTGCCAGTAGTGTCCGCAGGGAATACGAGCAGTACTTC.

This chain connects TRBV18 to TRBJ1-3, with 7 bases that match TRBD1. CDR1 is KGHSH and CDR2 is LQKENI in the germline V gene. V lost 0 bases, J lost 9 bases, and 5 bases stayed unmatched. The CDR3 consists of 14 residues. This chain's CDR3 is CASSPPVDRLTIYF. The CDR3 bases are TGTGCCAGCTCACCACCCGTGGACAGGCTCACCATATATTTT.

The genes are TRBV19 and TRBJ2-7; possible D gene TRBD1, 5 bases. Germline V gene sequence: CDR1 LNHDA, CDR2 SQIVND (reference sequence). Trimming took off 6 bases at V and 6 bases at J, with 21 bases between the two ends. This CDR3 is built from 15 residues. This chain's CDR3 is CASRPNTGSGGEQYF. CDR3 nucleotide sequence: TGTGCCAGTAGACCCAACACAGGTTCGGGTGGCGAGCAGTACTTC.

CDR3 DNA: TGTGCCAGCAGCCCTAGTCTCCATGAGCAGTTCTTC. Protein product: CASSPSLHEQFF. The genes are TRBV7-8 and TRBJ2-1; D remains unclear. The CDR3 extends over 12 amino acids. With 5 bases removed from V and 8 bases from J, the gap between germline ends came to 10 bases. CDR1 and CDR2 (germline): SGHVS, FQNEAQ.

Points on this clone: This sample includes further DNA sequences coding for the same CDR3. This sequence joins TRBV9 and TRBJ2-1, with a weak D call TRBD1 (6 bases). The CDR3 runs 14 residues. V dropped 4 bases and J dropped 4 bases, with 12 bases sitting between them. Per germline, CDR1 SGDLS and CDR2 YYNGEE. The CDR3 nucleotides are TGTGCCAGCAGCCCTCGAGGACAGTACAATGAGCAGTTCTTC. Translating it yields CASSPRGQYNEQFF.

The CDR3 sequence is CASSPRTGTLSGNTIYF. The CDR3 nucleotides are TGTGCCAGCTCACCACGGACAGGAACTTTATCTGGAAACACCATATATTTT. V usage is TRBV18 and J usage is TRBJ1-3, with TRBD1 matching over 7 bases. The CDR3 is 17 amino acids. J gave up 1 base and V 1 base, and 7 bases lay outside the gene matches. Germline CDR1 and CDR2: KGHSH and LQKENI.